This T cell receptor (beta chain) derives from a study of blood T cell repertoires in COVID-19. For the study at large: Both acute and convalescent COVID-19 samples were obtained from the United States, Italy and Spain. T cells, B-cell-depleted T cells, or PBMCs supplied cDNA or gDNA.

CDR3 length: 15 residues. Germline V gene data show CDR1 as SGHRS and CDR2 as YFSETQ. Trimming stripped 1 base from V and 0 bases from J, with 11 bases between. How the authors handled the data: Cell counts per sample came from amplifying reference gene primers. TCRdb's copy holds only in-frame clones and misses some; the assay was immunoSEQ multiplex PCR. From that table come the V and J calls and clone size; the DNA was used to work out D and trimming. Of tens of thousands of clones in the sample, over 75% were seen once. What was sequenced was peripheral blood. This receptor was taken from a human donor in a cohort sampled during active COVID-19. The donor label of this sample is uncertain. The chain employs TRBV5-1 and TRBJ2-7; tentatively, D is TRBD2 (6 bases). CDR3 coding DNA: TGCGCCAGCAGCTTGTCCGGAGGGAGCTCCTACGAGCAGTACTTC. This encodes CASSLSGGSSYEQYF. The variable domain in full, with the rest retrieved from reference TRBV5-1 and TRBJ2-7, is KAGVTQTPRYLIKTRGQQVTLSCSPISGHRSVSWYQQTPGQGLQFLFEYFSETQRNKGNFPGRFSGRQFSNSRSEMNVSTLELGDSALYLCASSLSGGSSYEQYFGPGTRLTVT.